A selection of T cell receptor beta chains follows, all from one sample in a study of identical twins. One entry per CDR3 protein, called by TCRdb with MiXCR from the 5' RACE reads. This sample has fewer than 900,000 distinct CDR3 sequences, with 15% to 20% found just once. The sample was also reused in another study, on T cells expressing NK-cell markers.

Material: PBMCs. Every receptor here comes from a young woman in good health. CDR3s include the opening cysteine and the closing phenylalanine or tryptophan. D genes are given only for firm matches. Clone size is given for some rows only: seen once, a few or many times, or a class if the clone is expanded.

.,few,TRBJ1-1,TRBV29-1,TGCAGCGTAGGCATGAACACTGAAGCTTTCTTT,CSVGMNTEAFF
TRBD2,.,TRBJ2-3,TRBV5-1,TGCGCCAGCAGCGATGGACTAGCGGGGTCGGCGGGCACAGATACGCAGTATTTT,CASSDGLAGSAGTDTQYF
TRBD1,few,TRBJ2-5,TRBV7-9,TGTGCCAGCAGCCGGACAGGGGTATGGGAGACCCAGTACTTC,CASSRTGVWETQYF
TRBD1,.,TRBJ1-2,TRBV12-5,TGTGCTAGTGGTTTGACGACAGGGGGCAATGGCTACACCTTC,CASGLTTGGNGYTF
.,many,TRBJ1-2,TRBV12-3/TRBV12-4,TGTGCCACCAAACACCCAGGAGGACGATACTATGGCTACACCTTC,CATKHPGGRYYGYTF
.,.,TRBJ1-1,TRBV14,TGTGCCAGCAGCCAATATTCTGGGGCGAGGACCTCCACTGGGGCTGAAGCTTTCTTT,CASSQYSGARTSTGAEAFF
TRBD2,.,TRBJ2-1,TRBV6-2/TRBV6-3,TGTGCCAGCAGGGGTCGGGAGCGGGGGGGTGTTGAGCAGTTCTTC,CASRGRERGGVEQFF
TRBD2,few,TRBJ2-1,TRBV6-1,TGTGCCAGCAGGGGCCTAGCGGGGGATCACTACAATGAGCAGTTCTTC,CASRGLAGDHYNEQFF
.,many,TRBJ1-1,TRBV5-1,TGCGCCAGCCGACCAGTCATGAACACTGAAGCTTTCTTT,CASRPVMNTEAFF
TRBD2,.,TRBJ2-7,TRBV12-5,TGTGCTAGTGGTTTGGTAGCGGGAGTTGCCGAGCAGTACTTC,CASGLVAGVAEQYF
TRBD1,few,TRBJ1-5,TRBV20-1,TGCAGTGCTCTAGACAGGGTAATGGGCAATCAGCCCCAGCATTTT,CSALDRVMGNQPQHF
.,.,TRBJ2-1,TRBV5-1,TGCGCCAGCACCGCAAGTCCCCAAGAGACCCAGTTCTTC,CASTASPQETQFF
.,.,TRBJ2-5,TRBV11-3,TGTGCCAGCAGCCCGGGACGGGAGAGATGGGAGACCCAGTACTTC,CASSPGRERWETQYF
TRBD1,.,TRBJ2-7,TRBV4-3,TGCGCCAGCAGCAGGCGGACAGGGGGCTTCAACGAGCAGTACTTC,CASSRRTGGFNEQYF
.,few,TRBJ2-1,TRBV27,TGTGCCAGCAGTGACCCCGGGACACCGGGGCACAATGAGCAGTTCTTC,CASSDPGTPGHNEQFF
.,.,TRBJ1-6,TRBV30,TGTGCCTGGGGACCAGGGGATTCACCCCTCCACTTT,CAWGPGDSPLHF
TRBD2,.,TRBJ2-1,TRBV3-1,TGTGCCAGCAGCCCAGGGACTAGCGGGCGGGTAAATGAGCAGTTCTTC,CASSPGTSGRVNEQFF
TRBD2,.,TRBJ2-3,TRBV6-2/TRBV6-3,TGTGCCACCCTCCTGGACTGGCGGGAGAGAGATACGCAGTATTTT,CATLLDWRERDTQYF
.,.,TRBJ1-5,TRBV9,TGTGCCAGCAGCGTAGACGTGGGGCGCCAGCCCCAGCATTTT,CASSVDVGRQPQHF
TRBD2,.,TRBJ2-5,TRBV3-1,TGTGCCAGCAGCCAAGATGCAGCGGGGTATCAAGAGACCCAGTACTTC,CASSQDAAGYQETQYF
TRBD1,.,TRBJ1-6,TRBV12-3/TRBV12-4,TGTGCCAGCCTGACGGGACAGCCCCCCTCGCCCCTCCACTTT,CASLTGQPPSPLHF
TRBD2,few,TRBJ2-2,TRBV5-6,TGTGCCAGCAGCTTGGGACTAGCGGGGAGGAACACCGGGGAGCTGTTTTTT,CASSLGLAGRNTGELFF
.,few,TRBJ2-4,TRBV5-1,TGCGCCAGCAGCTTGGCCTATACCCGGGACGGACTCAACATTCAGTACTTC,CASSLAYTRDGLNIQYF
TRBD2,few,TRBJ2-2,TRBV29-1,TGCAGCGTTGAAGGAACCGGGACTAGCGGGAGGGACGGGGAGCTGTTTTTT,CSVEGTGTSGRDGELFF
.,.,TRBJ2-3,TRBV20-1,TGCAGTGCTAGTGTTGTGAGGGTTAGCACAGATACGCAGTATTTT,CSASVVRVSTDTQYF
.,few,TRBJ1-1,TRBV5-1,TGCGCCAGCAGCTTCGACCCCATGGGGAACACTGAAGCTTTCTTT,CASSFDPMGNTEAFF
.,few,TRBJ1-2,TRBV10-3,TGTGCCACGGAGGACACATCTAACTATGGCTACACCTTC,CATEDTSNYGYTF
.,.,TRBJ2-7,TRBV20-1,TGCAGTGCTAGATACAGGCCCGACGAGCAGTACTTC,CSARYRPDEQYF
.,few,TRBJ1-2,TRBV12-3/TRBV12-4,TGTGCCAGCAGTCCCGTTGCAGGGGCCTATGGCTACACCTTC,CASSPVAGAYGYTF
.,few,TRBJ1-5,TRBV7-9,TGTGCCAGCAGCGGACAGTACAATCAGCCCCAGCATTTT,CASSGQYNQPQHF
.,many,TRBJ2-3,TRBV5-1,TGCGCCAGCAGCTTGGGCGGGGTCGGAGATACGCAGTATTTT,CASSLGGVGDTQYF
.,.,TRBJ2-7,TRBV13,TGTGCCAGCAGCCCCTCCAGGGGGGTCTCCTACGAGCAGTACTTC,CASSPSRGVSYEQYF
.,.,TRBJ2-2,TRBV12-3/TRBV12-4,TGTGCCAGCAGACTAGCCCAAAACACCGGGGAGCTGTTTTTT,CASRLAQNTGELFF
.,few,TRBJ2-3,TRBV24-1,TGTGCCACCAGTGATGGCAGGGGAAACACAGATACGCAGTATTTT,CATSDGRGNTDTQYF
.,.,TRBJ1-1,TRBV3-1,TGTGCCAGCAGCCACTCCGGGGACGCGACTCGCTTT,CASSHSGDATRF
.,few,TRBJ2-1,TRBV10-3,TGTGCCATCAGTGAGGTTGCCAGGGGACACAATGAGCAGTTCTTC,CAISEVARGHNEQFF
.,.,TRBJ2-1,TRBV10-3,TGTGCCATCATGAGGGCAGTTGACAATGAGCAGTTCTTC,CAIMRAVDNEQFF
TRBD2,few,TRBJ2-7,TRBV12-5,TGTGCTAGTGGTTTCCGCCTGGGACTAGCGTCGGGTATTTACGAGCAGTACTTC,CASGFRLGLASGIYEQYF
.,.,TRBJ2-3,TRBV7-9,TGTGCCAGCAGCTTAGGTTGGACCACTAGCACAGATACGCAGTATTTT,CASSLGWTTSTDTQYF
TRBD1,.,TRBJ2-5,TRBV7-8,TGTGCCAGCAGCCCGAAAGCCCCGGGACAGGGACTTATGGAGACCCAGTACTTC,CASSPKAPGQGLMETQYF
.,few,TRBJ2-1,TRBV27,TGTGCCAGCAGTCCCCCGGGGGGCGGGGCATACAATGAGCAGTTCTTC,CASSPPGGGAYNEQFF
.,.,TRBJ2-7,TRBV6-2/TRBV6-3,TGTGCCAGCAGTTACTCCCGACTAGACCCCTACGAGCAGTACTTC,CASSYSRLDPYEQYF
.,few,TRBJ2-7,TRBV9,TGTGCCAGCAGCGGAGGGCAGGGCAGGGGTTACGAGCAGTACTTC,CASSGGQGRGYEQYF
TRBD1,many,TRBJ1-2,TRBV25-1,TGTGCCAGCAGCCGGATTTCTGGAGACAGGGAGGGAAAAGGCTACACCTTC,CASSRISGDREGKGYTF